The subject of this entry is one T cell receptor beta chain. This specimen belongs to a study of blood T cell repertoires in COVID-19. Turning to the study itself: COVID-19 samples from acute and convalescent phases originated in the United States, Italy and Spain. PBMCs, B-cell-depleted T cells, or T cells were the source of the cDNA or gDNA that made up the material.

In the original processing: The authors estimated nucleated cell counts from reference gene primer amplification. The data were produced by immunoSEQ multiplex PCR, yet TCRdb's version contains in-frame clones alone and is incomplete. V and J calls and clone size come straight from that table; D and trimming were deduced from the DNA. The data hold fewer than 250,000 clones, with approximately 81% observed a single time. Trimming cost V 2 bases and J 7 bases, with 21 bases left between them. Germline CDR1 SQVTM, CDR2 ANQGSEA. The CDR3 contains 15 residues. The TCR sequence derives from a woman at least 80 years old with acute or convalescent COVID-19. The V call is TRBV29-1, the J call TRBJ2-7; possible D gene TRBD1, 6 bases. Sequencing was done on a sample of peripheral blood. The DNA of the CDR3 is TGCAGCGTTGAAACCTTCAGGGGCGGAAGGGGGGAGCAGTACTTC. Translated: CSVETFRGGRGEQYF.